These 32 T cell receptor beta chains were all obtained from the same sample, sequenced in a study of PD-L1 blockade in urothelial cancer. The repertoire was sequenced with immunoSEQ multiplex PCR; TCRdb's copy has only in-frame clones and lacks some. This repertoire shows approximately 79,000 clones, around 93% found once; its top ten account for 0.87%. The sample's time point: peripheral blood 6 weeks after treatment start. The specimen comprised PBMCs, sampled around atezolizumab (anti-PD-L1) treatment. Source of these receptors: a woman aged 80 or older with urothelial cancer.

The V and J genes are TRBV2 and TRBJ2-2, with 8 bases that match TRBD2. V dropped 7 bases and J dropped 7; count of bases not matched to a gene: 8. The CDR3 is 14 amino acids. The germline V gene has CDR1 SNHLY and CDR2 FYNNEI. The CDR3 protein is CASIAGTLIGELFF. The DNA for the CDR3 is TGTGCCAGCATAGCGGGAACTCTCATCGGGGAGCTGTTTTTT.

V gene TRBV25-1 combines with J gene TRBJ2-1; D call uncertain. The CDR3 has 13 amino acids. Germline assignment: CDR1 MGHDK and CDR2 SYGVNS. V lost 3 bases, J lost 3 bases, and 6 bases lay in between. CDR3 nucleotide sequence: TGTGCCAGCAGTGAGAACGGCTACAATGAGCAGTTCTTC. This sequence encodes CASSENGYNEQFF.

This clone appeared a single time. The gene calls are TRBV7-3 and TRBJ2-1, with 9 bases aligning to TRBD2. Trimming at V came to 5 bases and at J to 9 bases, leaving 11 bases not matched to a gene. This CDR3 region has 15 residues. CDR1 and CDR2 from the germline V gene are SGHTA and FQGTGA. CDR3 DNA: TGTGCCAGCAGCCTCTGGGGCGGGAGGGCCGGTGAGCAGTTCTTC. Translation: CASSLWGGRAGEQFF.

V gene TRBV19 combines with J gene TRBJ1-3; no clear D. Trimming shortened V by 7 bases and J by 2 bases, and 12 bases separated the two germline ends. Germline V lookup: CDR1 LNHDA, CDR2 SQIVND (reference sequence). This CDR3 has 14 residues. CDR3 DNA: TGTGCCAGTAAACTCCCAGGAACTGGAAACACCATATATTTT. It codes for CASKLPGTGNTIYF.

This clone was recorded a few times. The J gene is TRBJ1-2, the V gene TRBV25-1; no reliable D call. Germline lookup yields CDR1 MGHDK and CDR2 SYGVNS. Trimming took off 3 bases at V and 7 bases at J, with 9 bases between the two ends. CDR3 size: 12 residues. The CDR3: CASSDAGSGYTF. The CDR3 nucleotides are TGTGCCAGCAGTGATGCGGGCTCTGGCTACACCTTC.

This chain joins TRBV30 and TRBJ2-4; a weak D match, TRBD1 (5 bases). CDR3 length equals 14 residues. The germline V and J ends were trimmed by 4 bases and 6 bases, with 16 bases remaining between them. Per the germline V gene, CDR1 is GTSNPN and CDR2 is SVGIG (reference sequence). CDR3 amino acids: CAWTNSGNGNIQYF. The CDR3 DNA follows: TGTGCCTGGACCAACTCAGGGAATGGAAACATTCAGTACTTC.

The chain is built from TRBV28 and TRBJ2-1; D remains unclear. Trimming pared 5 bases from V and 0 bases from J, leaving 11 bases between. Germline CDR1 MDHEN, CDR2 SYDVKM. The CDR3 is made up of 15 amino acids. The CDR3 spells CASSGLVSSYNEQFF. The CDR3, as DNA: TGTGCCAGCAGTGGGCTGGTGAGCTCCTACAATGAGCAGTTCTTC.

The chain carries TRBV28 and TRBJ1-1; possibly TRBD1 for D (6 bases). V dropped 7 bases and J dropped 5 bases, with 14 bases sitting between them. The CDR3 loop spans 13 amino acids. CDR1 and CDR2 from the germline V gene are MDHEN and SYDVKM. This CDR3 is CASIWGGGTEAFF. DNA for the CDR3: TGTGCCAGCATCTGGGGAGGGGGGACTGAAGCTTTCTTT.

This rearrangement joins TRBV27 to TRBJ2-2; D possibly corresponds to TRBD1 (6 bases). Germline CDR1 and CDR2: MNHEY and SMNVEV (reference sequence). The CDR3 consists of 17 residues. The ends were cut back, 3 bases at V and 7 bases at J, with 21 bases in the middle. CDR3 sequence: CASSFLNRDTQDGELFF. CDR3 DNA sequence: TGTGCCAGCAGTTTCTTGAACCGGGACACCCAGGACGGGGAGCTGTTTTTT.

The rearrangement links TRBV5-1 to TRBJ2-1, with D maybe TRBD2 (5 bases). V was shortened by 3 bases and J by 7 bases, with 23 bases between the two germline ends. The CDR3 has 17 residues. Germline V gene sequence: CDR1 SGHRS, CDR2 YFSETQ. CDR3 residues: CASSYDFLAAGRNEQFF. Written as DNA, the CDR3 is TGCGCCAGCAGCTACGACTTTTTGGCGGCGGGCCGGAATGAGCAGTTCTTC.

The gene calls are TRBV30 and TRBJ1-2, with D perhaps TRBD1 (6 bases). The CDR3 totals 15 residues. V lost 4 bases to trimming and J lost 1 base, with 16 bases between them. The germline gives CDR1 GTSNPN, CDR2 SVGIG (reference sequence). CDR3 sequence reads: CAWKRGTGCNYGYTF. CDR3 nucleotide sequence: TGTGCCTGGAAGAGGGGGACCGGTTGTAACTATGGCTACACCTTC.

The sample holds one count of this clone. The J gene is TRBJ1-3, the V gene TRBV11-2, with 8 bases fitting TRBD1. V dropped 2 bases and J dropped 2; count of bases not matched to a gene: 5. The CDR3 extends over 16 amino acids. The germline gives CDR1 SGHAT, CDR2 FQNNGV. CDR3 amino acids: CASSLNAGGTGNTIYF. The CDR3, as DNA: TGTGCCAGCAGCTTAAACGCAGGGGGCACTGGAAACACCATATATTTT.

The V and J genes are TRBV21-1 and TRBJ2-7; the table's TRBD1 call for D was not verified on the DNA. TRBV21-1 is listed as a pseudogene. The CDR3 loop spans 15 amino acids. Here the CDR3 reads CASSKGGQVLDEQYF. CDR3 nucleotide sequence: TGTGCCAGCAGCAAAGGCGGACAGGTCCTAGACGAGCAGTACTTC.

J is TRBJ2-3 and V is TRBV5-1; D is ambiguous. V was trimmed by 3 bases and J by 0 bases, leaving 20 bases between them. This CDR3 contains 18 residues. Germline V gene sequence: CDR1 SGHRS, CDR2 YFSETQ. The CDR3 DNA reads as TGCGCCAGCAGCTCCCGGCCAACTACGCGGCCAAGCACAGATACGCAGTATTTT. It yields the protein CASSSRPTTRPSTDTQYF.

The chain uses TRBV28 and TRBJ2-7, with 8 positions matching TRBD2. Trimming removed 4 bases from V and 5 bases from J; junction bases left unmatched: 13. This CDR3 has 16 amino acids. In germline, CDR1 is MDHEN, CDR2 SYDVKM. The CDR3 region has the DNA TGTGCCAGCAGTTCCCCCTCCGGGAGGGCCGGGAACGAGCAGTACTTC. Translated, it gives CASSSPSGRAGNEQYF. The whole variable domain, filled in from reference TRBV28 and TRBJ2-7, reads DVKVTQSSRYLVKRTGEKVFLECVQDMDHENMFWYRQDPGLGLRLIYFSYDVKMKEKGDIPEGYSVSREKKERFSLILESASTNQTSMYLCASSSPSGRAGNEQYFGPGTRLTVT.

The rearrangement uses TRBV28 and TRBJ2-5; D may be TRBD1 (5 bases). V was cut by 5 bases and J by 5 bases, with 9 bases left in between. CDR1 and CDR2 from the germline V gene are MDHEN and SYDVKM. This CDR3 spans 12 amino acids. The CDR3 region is CASSNNRETQYF. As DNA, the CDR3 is TGTGCCAGCAGTAACAACAGGGAGACCCAGTACTTC.

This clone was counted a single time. This CDR3 reads CASSRWTVNSNQPQHF. The DNA for the CDR3 is TGCGCCAGCAGCAGATGGACAGTCAATAGCAATCAGCCCCAGCATTTT. This sequence joins TRBV5-1 and TRBJ1-5; weak D call: TRBD1 (6 bases). The CDR3 extends over 16 amino acids. Trimming took 4 bases from V and 0 from J, leaving 14 bases between them. Per germline, CDR1 SGHRS and CDR2 YFSETQ. Full variable domain (remainder filled in from reference TRBV5-1 and TRBJ1-5): KAGVTQTPRYLIKTRGQQVTLSCSPISGHRSVSWYQQTPGQGLQFLFEYFSETQRNKGNFPGRFSGRQFSNSRSEMNVSTLELGDSALYLCASSRWTVNSNQPQHFGDGTRLSIL.

The CDR3 spells CAWGQTGGGNTIYF. The CDR3 nucleotides are TGTGCCTGGGGCCAGACAGGGGGAGGAAACACCATATATTTT. This sequence joins TRBV30 and TRBJ1-3, with 9 bases aligning to TRBD1. V gave up 5 bases and J gave up 4 bases; unmatched junction bases: 6. The CDR3 contains 14 residues. Looked up from germline, CDR1 is GTSNPN and CDR2 is SVGIG (reference sequence).

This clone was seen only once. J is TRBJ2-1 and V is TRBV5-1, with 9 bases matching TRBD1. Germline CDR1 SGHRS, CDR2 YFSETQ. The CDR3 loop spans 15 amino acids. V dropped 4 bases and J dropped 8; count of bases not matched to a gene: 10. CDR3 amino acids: CASSPTGTGSDEQFF. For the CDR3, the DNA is TGCGCCAGCAGCCCAACCGGGACAGGGAGCGATGAGCAGTTCTTC.

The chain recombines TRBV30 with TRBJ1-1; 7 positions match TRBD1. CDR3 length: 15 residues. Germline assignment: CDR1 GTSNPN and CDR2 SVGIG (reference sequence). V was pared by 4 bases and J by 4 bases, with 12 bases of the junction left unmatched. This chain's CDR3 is CAWNRDRALGTEAFF. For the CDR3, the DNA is TGTGCCTGGAATCGAGACAGGGCGTTGGGCACTGAAGCTTTCTTT.

CDR3 loop: CASSFGTSGTNEQFF. The CDR3 DNA sequence: TGTGCCAGCAGCTTCGGGACTAGCGGGACCAATGAGCAGTTCTTC. This chain uses TRBV11-3 with TRBJ2-1; 13 nucleotides line up with TRBD2. The CDR3 is 15 residues long. Germline CDR1 is SGHNT and CDR2 is YENEEA. V gave up 3 bases and J gave up 6 bases; unmatched junction bases: 2.

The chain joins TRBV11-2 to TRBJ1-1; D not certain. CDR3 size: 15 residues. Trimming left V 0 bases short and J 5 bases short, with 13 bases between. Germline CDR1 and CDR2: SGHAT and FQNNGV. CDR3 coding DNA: TGTGCCAGCAGCTTAGACCTAGGGAGACTGACTGAAGCTTTCTTT. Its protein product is CASSLDLGRLTEAFF.

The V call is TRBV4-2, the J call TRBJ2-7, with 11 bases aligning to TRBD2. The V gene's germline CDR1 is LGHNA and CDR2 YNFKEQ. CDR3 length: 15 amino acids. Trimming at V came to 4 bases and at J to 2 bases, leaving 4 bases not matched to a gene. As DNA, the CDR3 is TGTGCCAGCAGCCCGACTAGCGGGGCCGCCTACGAGCAGTACTTC. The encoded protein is CASSPTSGAAYEQYF.

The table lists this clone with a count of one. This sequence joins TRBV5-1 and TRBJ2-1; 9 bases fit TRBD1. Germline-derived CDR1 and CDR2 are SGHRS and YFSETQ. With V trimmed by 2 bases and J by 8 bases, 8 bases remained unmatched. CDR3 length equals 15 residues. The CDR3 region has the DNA TGCGCCAGCAGCTTCGGACAGGGGCCGCGAGATGAGCAGTTCTTC. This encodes CASSFGQGPRDEQFF.

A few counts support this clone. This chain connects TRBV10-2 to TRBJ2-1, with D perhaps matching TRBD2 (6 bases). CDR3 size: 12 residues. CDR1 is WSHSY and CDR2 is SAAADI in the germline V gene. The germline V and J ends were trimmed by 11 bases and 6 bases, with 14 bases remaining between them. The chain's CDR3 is CAGGLQFNEQFF. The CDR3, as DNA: TGCGCCGGGGGACTTCAGTTCAATGAGCAGTTCTTC.

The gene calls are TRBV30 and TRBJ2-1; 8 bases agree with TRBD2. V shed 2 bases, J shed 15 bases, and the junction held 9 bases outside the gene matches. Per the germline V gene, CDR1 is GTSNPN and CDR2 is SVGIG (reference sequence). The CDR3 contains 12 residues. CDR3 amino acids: CAWSPFGRAWFF. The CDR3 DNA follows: TGTGCCTGGAGTCCTTTCGGGAGGGCCTGGTTCTTC.

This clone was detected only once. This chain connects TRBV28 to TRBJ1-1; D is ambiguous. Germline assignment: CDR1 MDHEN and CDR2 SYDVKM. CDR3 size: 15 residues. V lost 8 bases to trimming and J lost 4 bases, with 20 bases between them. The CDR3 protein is CASDETISRGTEAFF. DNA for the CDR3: TGTGCCAGCGACGAAACAATAAGTCGCGGCACTGAAGCTTTCTTT.

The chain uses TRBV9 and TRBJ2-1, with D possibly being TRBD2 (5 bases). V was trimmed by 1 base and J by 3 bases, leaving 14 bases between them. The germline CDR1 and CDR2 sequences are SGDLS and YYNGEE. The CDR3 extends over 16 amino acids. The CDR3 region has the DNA TGTGCCAGCAGCGTAAGCCCAGCGGCCAACTACAATGAGCAGTTCTTC. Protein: CASSVSPAANYNEQFF.

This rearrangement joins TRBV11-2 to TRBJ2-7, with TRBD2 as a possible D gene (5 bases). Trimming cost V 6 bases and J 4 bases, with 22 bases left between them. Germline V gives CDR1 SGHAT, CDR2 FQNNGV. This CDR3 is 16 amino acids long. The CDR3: CASRPVRTGMLYEQYF. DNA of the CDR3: TGTGCCAGCAGACCCGTCCGGACGGGAATGTTATACGAGCAGTACTTC.

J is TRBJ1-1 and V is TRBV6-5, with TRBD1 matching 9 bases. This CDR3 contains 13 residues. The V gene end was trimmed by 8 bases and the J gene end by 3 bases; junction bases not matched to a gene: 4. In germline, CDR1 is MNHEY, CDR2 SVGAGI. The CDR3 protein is CASGTGLDTEAFF. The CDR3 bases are TGTGCCAGCGGGACAGGGCTGGACACTGAAGCTTTCTTT.

The CDR3 region has the DNA TGTGCCAGCAGTACCGGACAGGGGGATCTGAACACTGAAGCTTTCTTT. Its translation: CASSTGQGDLNTEAFF. V and J are TRBV27 and TRBJ1-1; 10 bases align to TRBD1. Per the germline V gene, CDR1 is MNHEY and CDR2 is SMNVEV (reference sequence). After removal of 5 bases from V and 0 bases from J, the junction contained 6 bases not matched to a gene. The CDR3 runs 16 residues.

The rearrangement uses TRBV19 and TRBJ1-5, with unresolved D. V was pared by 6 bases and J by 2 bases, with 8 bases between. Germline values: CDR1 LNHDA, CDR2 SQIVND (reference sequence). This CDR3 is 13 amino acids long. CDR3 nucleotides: TGTGCCAGTAGAGTAGCGGGCAATCAGCCCCAGCATTTT. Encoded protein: CASRVAGNQPQHF.